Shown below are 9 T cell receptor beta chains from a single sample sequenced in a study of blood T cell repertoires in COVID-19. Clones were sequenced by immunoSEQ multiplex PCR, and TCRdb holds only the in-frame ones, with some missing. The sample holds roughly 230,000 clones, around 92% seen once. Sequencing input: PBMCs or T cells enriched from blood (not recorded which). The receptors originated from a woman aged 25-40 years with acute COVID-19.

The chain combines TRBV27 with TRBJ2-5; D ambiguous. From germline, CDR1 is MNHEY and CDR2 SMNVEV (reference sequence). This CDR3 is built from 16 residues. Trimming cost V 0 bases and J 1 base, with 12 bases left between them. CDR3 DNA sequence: TGTGCCAGCAGTTTATCGCTCATCACAAGCCAAGAGACCCAGTACTTC. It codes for CASSLSLITSQETQYF.

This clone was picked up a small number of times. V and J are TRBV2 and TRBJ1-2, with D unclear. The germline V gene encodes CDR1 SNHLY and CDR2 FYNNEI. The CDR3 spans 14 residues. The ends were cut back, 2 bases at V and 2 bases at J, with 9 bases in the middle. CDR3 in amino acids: CASSETGANYGYTF. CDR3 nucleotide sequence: TGTGCCAGCAGTGAAACGGGAGCCAACTATGGCTACACCTTC.

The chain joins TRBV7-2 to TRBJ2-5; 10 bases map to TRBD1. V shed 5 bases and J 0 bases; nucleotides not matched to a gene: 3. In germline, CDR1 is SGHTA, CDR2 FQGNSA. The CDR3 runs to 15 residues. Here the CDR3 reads CASSQDRGYQETQYF. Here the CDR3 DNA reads TGTGCCAGCAGCCAGGACAGGGGGTACCAAGAGACCCAGTACTTC.

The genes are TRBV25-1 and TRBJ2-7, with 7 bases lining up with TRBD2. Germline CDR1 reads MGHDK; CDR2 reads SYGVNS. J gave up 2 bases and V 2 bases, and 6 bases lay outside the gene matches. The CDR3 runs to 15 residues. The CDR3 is CASSEIGSGPYEQYF. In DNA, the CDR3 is TGTGCCAGCAGTGAAATCGGTAGCGGGCCCTACGAGCAGTACTTC.

Here the CDR3 reads CASSLSGGALSYNEQFF. The CDR3 DNA reads TGTGCCAGCAGCCTTAGCGGGGGGGCCCTGTCCTACAATGAGCAGTTCTTC. This chain uses TRBV9 with TRBJ2-1, with TRBD2 matching 11 bases. Trimming at V came to 4 bases and at J to 1 base, leaving 7 bases not matched to a gene. From germline, CDR1 is SGDLS and CDR2 YYNGEE. The CDR3 spans 17 residues.

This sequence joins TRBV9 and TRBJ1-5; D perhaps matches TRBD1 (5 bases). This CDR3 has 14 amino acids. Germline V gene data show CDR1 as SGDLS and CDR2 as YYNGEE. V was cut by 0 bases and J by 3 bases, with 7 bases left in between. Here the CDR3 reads CASSVEDTNQPQHF. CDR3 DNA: TGTGCCAGCAGCGTAGAGGACACCAATCAGCCCCAGCATTTT.

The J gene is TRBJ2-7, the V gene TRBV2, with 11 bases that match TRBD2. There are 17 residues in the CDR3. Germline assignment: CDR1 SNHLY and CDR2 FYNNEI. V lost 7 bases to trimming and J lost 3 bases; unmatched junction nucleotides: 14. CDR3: CASTPSIKTSGDYEQYF. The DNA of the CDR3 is TGTGCCAGCACCCCCTCGATTAAGACTAGCGGGGACTACGAGCAGTACTTC.

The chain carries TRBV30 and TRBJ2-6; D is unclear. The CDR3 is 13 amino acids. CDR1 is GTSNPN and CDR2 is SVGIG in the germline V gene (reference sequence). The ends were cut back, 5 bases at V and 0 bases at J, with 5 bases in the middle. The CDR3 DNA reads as TGTGCCTGGTCCGTCTCTGGGGCCAACGTCCTGACTTTC. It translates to CAWSVSGANVLTF.

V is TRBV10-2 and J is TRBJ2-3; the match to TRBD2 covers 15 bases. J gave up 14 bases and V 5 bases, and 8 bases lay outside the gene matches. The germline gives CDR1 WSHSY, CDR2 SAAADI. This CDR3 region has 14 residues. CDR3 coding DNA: TGCGCCAGCAGTACCGGGACTAGCGGGGGGATTGGGTATTTT. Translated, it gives CASSTGTSGGIGYF.